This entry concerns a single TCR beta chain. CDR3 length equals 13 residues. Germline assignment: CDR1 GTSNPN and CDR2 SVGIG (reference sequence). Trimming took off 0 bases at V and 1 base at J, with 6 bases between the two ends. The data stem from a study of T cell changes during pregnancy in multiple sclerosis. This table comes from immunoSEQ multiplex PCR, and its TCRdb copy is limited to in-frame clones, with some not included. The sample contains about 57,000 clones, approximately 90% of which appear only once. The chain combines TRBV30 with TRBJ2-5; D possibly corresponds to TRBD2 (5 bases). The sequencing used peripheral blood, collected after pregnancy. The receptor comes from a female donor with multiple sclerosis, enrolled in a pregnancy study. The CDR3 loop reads CAWSVTSQETQYF. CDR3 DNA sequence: TGTGCCTGGAGTGTAACTAGCCAAGAGACCCAGTACTTC.